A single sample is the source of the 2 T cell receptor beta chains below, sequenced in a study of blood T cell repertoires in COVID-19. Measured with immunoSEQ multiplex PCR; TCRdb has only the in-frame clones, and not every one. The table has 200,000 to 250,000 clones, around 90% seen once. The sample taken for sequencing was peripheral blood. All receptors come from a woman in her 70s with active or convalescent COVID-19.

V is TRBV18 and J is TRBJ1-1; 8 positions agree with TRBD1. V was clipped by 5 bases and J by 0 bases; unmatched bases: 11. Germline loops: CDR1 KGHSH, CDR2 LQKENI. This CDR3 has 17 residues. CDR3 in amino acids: CASSSSSGGPMNTEAFF. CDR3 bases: TGTGCCAGCTCATCCTCCTCAGGGGGCCCTATGAACACTGAAGCTTTCTTT. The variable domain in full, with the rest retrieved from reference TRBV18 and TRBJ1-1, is NAGVMQNPRHLVRRRGQEARLRCSPMKGHSHVYWYRQLPEEGLKFMVYLQKENIIDESGMPKERFSAEFPKEGPSILRIQQVVRGDSAAYFCASSSSSGGPMNTEAFFGQGTRLTVV.

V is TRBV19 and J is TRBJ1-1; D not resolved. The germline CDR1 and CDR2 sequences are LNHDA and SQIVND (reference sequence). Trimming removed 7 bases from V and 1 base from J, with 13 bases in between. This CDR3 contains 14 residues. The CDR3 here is CASNQWRTNTEAFF. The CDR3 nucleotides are TGTGCCAGTAACCAGTGGAGGACGAACACTGAAGCTTTCTTT.